The TCR beta chain under discussion was sequenced for a study of glioma-infiltrating T cells after dendritic cell vaccination. The assay was immunoSEQ multiplex PCR, and TCRdb's table has in-frame clones only and misses some. This sample has 72,000 or so clones, with 87% found just once. The time point here: after dendritic cell vaccination, including at tumor progression/relapse. The sequence came from a human donor with glioblastoma. The specimen was blood, collected after dendritic cell vaccination.

In nucleotides, the CDR3 is TGCGCCAGCAGCCCAAGGTATGGGACAGGGGGCCCCTACGAGCAGTACTTC. Residues: CASSPRYGTGGPYEQYF. The chain uses TRBV5-1 and TRBJ2-7; 12 nucleotides line up with TRBD1. This CDR3 spans 17 amino acids. Germline-derived CDR1 and CDR2 are SGHRS and YFSETQ. Unmatched junction bases numbered 10, after V lost 4 bases and J lost 2 bases.